These T cell receptor beta chains were read from a single sample in a study of OX40 agonist ivuxolimab in advanced cancers. Some clones are missing from TCRdb's copy, which holds only in-frame ones; the method was immunoSEQ multiplex PCR. The profile shows tens of thousands of clones, approximately 81% of them singletons. Specimen: CD4+ or CD8+ T cells sorted from blood, collected in a trial of the OX40 agonist ivuxolimab. These receptors were obtained from an adult with an advanced solid tumor such as melanoma, head and neck, liver or kidney cancer. The CDR3 runs from the conserved cysteine through the conserved F or W. The D gene is left open where the match is weak. Some rows mark clone size as missing; the rest say once, few, many or name a class of expanded clone.

j_gene	abundance	len	v_gene	d_gene	CDR3aa	CDR3nt
TRBJ2-1	.	15	TRBV27	.	CASSTYRSSYNEQFF	TGTGCCAGCAGTACTTACAGGAGCTCCTACAATGAGCAGTTCTTC
TRBJ2-1	.	15	TRBV5-5	.	CASSKDTSSYNEQFF	TGTGCCAGCAGCAAGGACACGAGCTCCTACAATGAGCAGTTCTTC
TRBJ1-4	.	16	TRBV5-1	TRBD1	CASSPGTGTLNEKLFF	TGCGCCAGCAGCCCGGGGACAGGGACCCTTAATGAAAAACTGTTTTTT
TRBJ2-2	.	15	TRBV29-1	.	CSVEDYSRDTGELFF	TGCAGCGTTGAAGATTACAGTCGCGACACCGGGGAGCTGTTTTTT
TRBJ2-5	.	15	TRBV19	.	CASSIARPSQETQYF	TGTGCCAGTAGCATAGCCAGACCAAGCCAAGAGACCCAGTACTTC
TRBJ2-3	.	15	TRBV28	.	CASSWGVSGADTQYF	TGTGCCAGTTCTTGGGGGGTCTCAGGAGCAGATACGCAGTATTTT
TRBJ1-5	.	15	TRBV7-2	.	CASSPYLGSNQPQHF	TGTGCCAGCAGCCCCTATCTGGGTAGCAATCAGCCCCAGCATTTT
TRBJ2-5	.	16	TRBV27	TRBD2	CASRGVRLAGGETQYF	TGTGCCAGCAGGGGTGTACGACTAGCGGGAGGCGAGACCCAGTACTTC
TRBJ2-1	.	17	TRBV5-1	.	CASSLGPTGLTYNEQFF	TGCGCCAGCAGCTTGGGGCCGACTGGTTTGACCTACAATGAGCAGTTCTTC
TRBJ2-7	.	17	TRBV28	.	CASSFIVGQMLPYEQYF	TGTGCCAGCAGTTTTATTGTCGGGCAGATGCTACCCTACGAGCAGTACTTC
TRBJ2-1	.	13	TRBV5-4	.	CASRDGTDNEQFF	TGTGCCAGCAGGGATGGGACCGACAATGAGCAGTTCTTC
TRBJ1-1	.	14	TRBV28	TRBD1	CASGRGGRSAEAFF	TGTGCCAGCGGGCGAGGGGGCAGGAGCGCTGAAGCTTTCTTT
TRBJ2-1	.	13	TRBV21-1	.	CASSSRRNNEQFF	TGTGCCAGCAGCAGCCGACGGAACAATGAGCAGTTCTTC
TRBJ2-7	few	13	TRBV19	TRBD2	CASSIAGGPEQYF	TGTGCCAGTAGTATAGCGGGAGGGCCCGAGCAGTACTTC
TRBJ2-3	.	14	TRBV13	.	CASSATPRTDTQYF	TGTGCCAGCAGCGCCACCCCACGCACAGATACGCAGTATTTT
TRBJ1-5	.	14	TRBV19	TRBD1	CASSISTGGQPQHF	TGTGCCAGTAGTATTAGCACAGGGGGGCAGCCCCAGCATTTT
TRBJ1-1	.	14	TRBV6-5	TRBD1	CASSVTGVNTEAFF	TGTGCCAGCAGTGTTACAGGGGTGAACACTGAAGCTTTCTTT
TRBJ2-1	.	18	TRBV4-1	TRBD2	CASSPYHLAGVTYNEQFF	TGCGCCAGCAGCCCATACCATTTAGCGGGAGTCACCTACAATGAGCAGTTCTTC
TRBJ2-5	.	13	TRBV5-1	TRBD1	CASSTDRGETQYF	TGCGCCAGCAGCACGGACAGGGGGGAGACCCAGTACTTC
TRBJ2-1	.	16	TRBV11-2	.	CASRFLGARSSNEQFF	TGTGCCAGCAGGTTTTTGGGGGCTAGATCTAGCAATGAGCAGTTCTTC
TRBJ1-5	.	14	TRBV10-3	.	CAISEGQSNQPQHF	TGTGCCATCAGTGAAGGACAGAGCAATCAGCCCCAGCATTTT
TRBJ2-6	.	13	TRBV5-1	.	CASRARGANVLTF	TGCGCCAGCAGGGCGCGGGGGGCCAACGTCCTGACTTTC
TRBJ2-7	.	14	TRBV6-5	TRBD1	CASTPRQGASEQYF	TGTGCCAGCACCCCCAGGCAGGGGGCAAGCGAGCAGTACTTC
TRBJ1-2	once	14	TRBV15	.	CATSGNGRGYGYTF	TGTGCCACCAGCGGAAACGGCCGTGGCTATGGCTACACCTTC
TRBJ2-3	few	14	TRBV19	.	CASSPYADTDTQYF	TGTGCCAGTAGTCCTTACGCTGACACAGATACGCAGTATTTT
TRBJ1-5	.	15	TRBV6-5	TRBD1	CASSYSGQGNQPQHF	TGTGCCAGCAGTTACTCGGGACAGGGCAATCAGCCCCAGCATTTT
TRBJ1-5	.	13	TRBV2	.	CASSDGSNQPQHF	TGTGCCAGCAGTGATGGTAGCAATCAGCCCCAGCATTTT
TRBJ2-7	once	15	TRBV5-1	.	CASSFPAPRVHEQYF	TGCGCCAGCAGCTTCCCGGCACCGCGTGTCCACGAGCAGTACTTC
TRBJ1-6	.	13	TRBV10-3	.	CAISEAAYSPLHF	TGTGCCATCAGTGAGGCAGCATATTCACCCCTCCACTTT
TRBJ2-5	.	13	TRBV6-5	.	CASSFGSQETQYF	TGTGCCAGCAGTTTCGGTTCCCAAGAGACCCAGTACTTC
TRBJ2-1	.	12	TRBV5-5	.	CASSPQYNEQFF	TGTGCCAGCAGCCCGCAGTACAATGAGCAGTTCTTC
TRBJ2-1	.	12	TRBV10-2	.	CASSDGHVEQFF	TGCGCCAGCAGTGACGGACATGTTGAGCAGTTCTTC
TRBJ2-2	.	16	TRBV5-1	TRBD1	CASTHTGQGSAGELFF	TGCGCCAGCACCCATACCGGACAGGGCTCGGCCGGGGAGCTGTTTTTT